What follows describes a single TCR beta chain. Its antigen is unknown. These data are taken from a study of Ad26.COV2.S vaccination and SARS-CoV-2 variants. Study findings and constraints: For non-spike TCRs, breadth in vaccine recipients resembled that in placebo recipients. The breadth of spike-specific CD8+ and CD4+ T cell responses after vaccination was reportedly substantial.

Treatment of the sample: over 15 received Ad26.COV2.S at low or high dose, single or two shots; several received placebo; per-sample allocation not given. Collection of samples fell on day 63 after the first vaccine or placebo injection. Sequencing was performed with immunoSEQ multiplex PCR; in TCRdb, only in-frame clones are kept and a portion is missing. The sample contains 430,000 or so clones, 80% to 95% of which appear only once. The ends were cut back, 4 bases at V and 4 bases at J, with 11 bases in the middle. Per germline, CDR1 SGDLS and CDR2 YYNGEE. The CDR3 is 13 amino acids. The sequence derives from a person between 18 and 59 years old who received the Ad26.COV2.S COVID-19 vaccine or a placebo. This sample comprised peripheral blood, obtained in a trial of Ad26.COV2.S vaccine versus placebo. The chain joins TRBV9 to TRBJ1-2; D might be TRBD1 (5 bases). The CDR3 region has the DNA TGTGCCAGCAGCTCACTCGGGGGCTATGGCTACACCTTC. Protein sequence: CASSSLGGYGYTF.